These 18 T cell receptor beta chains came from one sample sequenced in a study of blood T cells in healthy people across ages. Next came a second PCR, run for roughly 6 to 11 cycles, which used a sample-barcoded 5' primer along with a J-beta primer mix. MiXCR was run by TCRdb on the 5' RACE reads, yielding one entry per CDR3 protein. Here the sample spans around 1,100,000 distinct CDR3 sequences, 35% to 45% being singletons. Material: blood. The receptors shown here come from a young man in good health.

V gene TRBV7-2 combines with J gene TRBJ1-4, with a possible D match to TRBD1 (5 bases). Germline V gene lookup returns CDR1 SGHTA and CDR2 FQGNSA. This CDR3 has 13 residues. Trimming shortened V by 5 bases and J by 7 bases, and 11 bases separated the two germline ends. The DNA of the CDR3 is TGTGCCAGCAGCCCCGTGGGGGGTGAAAAACTGTTTTTT. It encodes CASSPVGGEKLFF.

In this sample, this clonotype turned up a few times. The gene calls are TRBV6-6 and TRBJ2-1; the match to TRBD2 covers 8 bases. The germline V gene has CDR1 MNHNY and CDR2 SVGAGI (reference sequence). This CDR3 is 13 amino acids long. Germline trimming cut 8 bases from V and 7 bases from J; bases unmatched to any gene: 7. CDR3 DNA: TGTGCCAGCGCCCCCGGGGGGGCGAATGAGCAGTTCTTC. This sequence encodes CASAPGGANEQFF.

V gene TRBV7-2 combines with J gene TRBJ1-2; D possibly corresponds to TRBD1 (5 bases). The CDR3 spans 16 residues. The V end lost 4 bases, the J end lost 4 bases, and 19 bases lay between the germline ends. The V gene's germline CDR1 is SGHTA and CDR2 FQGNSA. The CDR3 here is CASSSGRGAAGYGYTF. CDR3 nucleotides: TGTGCCAGCAGCTCGGGGCGAGGGGCTGCTGGCTATGGCTACACCTTC. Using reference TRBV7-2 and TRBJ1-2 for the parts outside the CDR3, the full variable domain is GAGVSQSPSNKVTEKGKDVELRCDPISGHTALYWYRQSLGQGLEFLIYFQGNSAPDKSGLPSDRFSAERTGGSVSTLTIQRTQQEDSAVYLCASSSGRGAAGYGYTFGSGTRLTVV.

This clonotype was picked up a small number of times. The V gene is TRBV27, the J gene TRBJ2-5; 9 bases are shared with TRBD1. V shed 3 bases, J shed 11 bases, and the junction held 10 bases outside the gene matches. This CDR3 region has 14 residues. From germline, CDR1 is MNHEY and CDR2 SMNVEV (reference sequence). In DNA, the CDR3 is TGTGCCAGCAGTTTGTCCGGGACAGGGCCCCTTCAGTACTTC. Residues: CASSLSGTGPLQYF.

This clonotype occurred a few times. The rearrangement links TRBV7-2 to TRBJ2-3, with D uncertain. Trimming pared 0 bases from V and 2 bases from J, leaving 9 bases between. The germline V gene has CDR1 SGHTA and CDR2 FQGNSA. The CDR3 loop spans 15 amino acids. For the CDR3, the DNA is TGTGCCAGCAGCTTAGCTCTCGCACACACAGATACGCAGTATTTT. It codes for CASSLALAHTDTQYF.

In DNA, the CDR3 is TGTGCCAGCAGTCCGCTCATACAGTTCCGAAATTCACCCCTCCACTTT. Protein product: CASSPLIQFRNSPLHF. The rearrangement uses TRBV6-5 and TRBJ1-6; D ambiguous. From germline, CDR1 is MNHEY and CDR2 SVGAGI. The CDR3 is made up of 16 amino acids. V was cut by 5 bases and J by 7 bases, with 18 bases left in between.

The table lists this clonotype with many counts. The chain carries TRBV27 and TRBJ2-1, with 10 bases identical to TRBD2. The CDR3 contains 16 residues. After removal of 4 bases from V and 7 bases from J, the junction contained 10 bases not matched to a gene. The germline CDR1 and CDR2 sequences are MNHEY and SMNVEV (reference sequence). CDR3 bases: TGTGCCAGCAGTTCTATTACTAGCGGGGTCTCTAATGAGCAGTTCTTC. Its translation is CASSSITSGVSNEQFF.

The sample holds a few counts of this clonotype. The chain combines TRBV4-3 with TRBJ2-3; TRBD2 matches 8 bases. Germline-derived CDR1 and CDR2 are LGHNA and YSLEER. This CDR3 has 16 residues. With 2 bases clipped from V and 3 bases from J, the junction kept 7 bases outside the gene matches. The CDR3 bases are TGCGCCAGCAGCCAATCCGGGACTAGACAAACAGATACGCAGTATTTT. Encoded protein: CASSQSGTRQTDTQYF.

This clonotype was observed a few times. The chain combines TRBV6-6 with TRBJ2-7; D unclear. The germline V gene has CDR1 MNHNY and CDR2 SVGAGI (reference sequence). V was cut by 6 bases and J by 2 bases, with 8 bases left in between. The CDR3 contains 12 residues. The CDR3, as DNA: TGTGCCAGCAGGCCAGCTACCTACGAGCAGTACTTC. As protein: CASRPATYEQYF.

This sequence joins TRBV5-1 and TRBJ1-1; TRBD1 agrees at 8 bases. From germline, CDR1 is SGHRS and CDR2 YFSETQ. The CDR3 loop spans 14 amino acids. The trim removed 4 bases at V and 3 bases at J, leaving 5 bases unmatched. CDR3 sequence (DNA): TGCGCCAGCAGCACAGAGGACAGGGACACTGAAGCTTTCTTT. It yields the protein CASSTEDRDTEAFF.

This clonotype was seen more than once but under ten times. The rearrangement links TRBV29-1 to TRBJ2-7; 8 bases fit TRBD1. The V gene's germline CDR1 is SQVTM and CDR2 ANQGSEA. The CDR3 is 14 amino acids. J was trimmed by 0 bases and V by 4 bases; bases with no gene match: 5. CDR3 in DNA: TGCAGCGTTGCCGACAGGGGCCCCTCCTACGAGCAGTACTTC. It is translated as CSVADRGPSYEQYF.

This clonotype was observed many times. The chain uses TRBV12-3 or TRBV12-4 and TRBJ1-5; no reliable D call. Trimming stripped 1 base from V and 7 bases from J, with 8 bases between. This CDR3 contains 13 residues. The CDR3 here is CASSLGAGQPQHF. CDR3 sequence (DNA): TGTGCCAGCAGTTTAGGGGCCGGGCAGCCCCAGCATTTT.

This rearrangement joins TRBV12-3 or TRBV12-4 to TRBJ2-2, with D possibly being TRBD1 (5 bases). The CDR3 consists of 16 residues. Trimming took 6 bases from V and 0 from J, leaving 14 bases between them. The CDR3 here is CASSPLDRPNTGELFF. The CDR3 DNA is TGTGCCAGCAGCCCGCTAGACAGACCGAACACCGGGGAGCTGTTTTTT.

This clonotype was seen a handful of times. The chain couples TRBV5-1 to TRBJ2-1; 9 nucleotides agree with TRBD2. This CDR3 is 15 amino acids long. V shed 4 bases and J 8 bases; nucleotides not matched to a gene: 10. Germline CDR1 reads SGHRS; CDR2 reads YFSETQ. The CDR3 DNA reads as TGCGCCAGCAGCATCCCCCTCAGGACTAGCGATGAGCAGTTCTTC. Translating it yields CASSIPLRTSDEQFF.

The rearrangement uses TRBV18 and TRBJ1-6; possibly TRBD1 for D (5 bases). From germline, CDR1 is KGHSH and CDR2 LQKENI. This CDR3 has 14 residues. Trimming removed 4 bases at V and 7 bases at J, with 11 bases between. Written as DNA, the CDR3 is TGTGCCAGCTCACGCCGGGACGGGAATTCACCCCTCCACTTT. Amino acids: CASSRRDGNSPLHF.

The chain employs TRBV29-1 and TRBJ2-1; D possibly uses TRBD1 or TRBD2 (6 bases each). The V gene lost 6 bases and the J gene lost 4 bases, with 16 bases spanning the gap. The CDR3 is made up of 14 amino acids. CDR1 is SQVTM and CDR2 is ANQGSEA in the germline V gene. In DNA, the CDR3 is TGCAGCGTCGCCCTCGGGGGCCCTTACAATGAGCAGTTCTTC. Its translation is CSVALGGPYNEQFF.

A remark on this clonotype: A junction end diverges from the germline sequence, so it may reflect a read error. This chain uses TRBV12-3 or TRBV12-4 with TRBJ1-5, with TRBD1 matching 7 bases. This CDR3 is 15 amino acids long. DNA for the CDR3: TGTGCCAGCAGTTTAGGGGGGGCCAGGGGACAGCCCGAGCATTTT. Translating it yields CASSLGGARGQPEHF.

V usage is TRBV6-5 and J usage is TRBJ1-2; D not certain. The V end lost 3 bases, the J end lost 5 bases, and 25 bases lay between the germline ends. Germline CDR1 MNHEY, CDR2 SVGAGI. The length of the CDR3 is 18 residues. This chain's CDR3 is CASSYIAPAGQETYGYTF. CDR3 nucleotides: TGTGCCAGCAGTTATATCGCCCCCGCTGGGCAGGAGACATATGGCTACACCTTC.